This T cell receptor beta chain came from a study of blood T cell repertoires in COVID-19. Looking at the study overall: Sites in the United States, Italy and Spain provided acute and convalescent COVID-19 samples. Sources were T cells, B-cell-depleted T cells, or PBMCs; the material itself was cDNA or gDNA.

Authors' data handling: Scientists estimated how many nucleated cells there were by amplifying reference gene primers. The repertoire was sequenced with immunoSEQ multiplex PCR; TCRdb's copy has only in-frame clones and lacks some. V, J and clone size are those of that table, while D and trimming were read from the DNA. The table lists about 140,000 clones, around 90% of them singletons. CDR1 is LNHDA, CDR2 SQIVND, per germline (reference sequence). Trimming left V 5 bases short and J 2 bases short, with 15 bases between. CDR3 length equals 15 residues. This chain links TRBV19 with TRBJ2-5; a possible D gene is TRBD1 (6 bases). The specimen was peripheral blood. The TCR sequence derives from a human donor in a cohort sampled during active COVID-19. The CDR3 nucleotides read TGTGCCAGTAGTCCAGACGGACAGACACAAGAGACCCAGTACTTC. Residues: CASSPDGQTQETQYF.